Below are 6 T cell receptor beta chains sequenced from a single sample in a study of blood T cell repertoires in COVID-19. The assay was immunoSEQ multiplex PCR, and TCRdb's table has in-frame clones only and misses some. The sample records about 53,000 clones, 70% to 85% being singletons. The sequenced sample was peripheral blood. These receptors came from a human donor in a cohort sampled during active COVID-19.

The rearrangement uses TRBV5-1 and TRBJ2-7, with TRBD2 matching over 12 bases. Germline V gives CDR1 SGHRS, CDR2 YFSETQ. With V trimmed by 5 bases and J by 5 bases, 5 bases remained unmatched. The CDR3 is 14 amino acids. The CDR3 bases are TGCGCCAGCAGGCTAGCGGGAGGGGGTGACGAGCAGTACTTC. Protein: CASRLAGGGDEQYF.

This clone was counted between two and nine times. The chain recombines TRBV10-1 with TRBJ2-7; TRBD1 is a possible D gene (7 bases). Trimming left V 8 bases short and J 5 bases short, with 28 bases between. The germline V gene encodes CDR1 WNHNN and CDR2 SYGVQD (reference sequence). The CDR3 runs to 17 residues. The CDR3 nucleotides read TGCGCCAGCCATCGTGGATTACACAGGGGACTGCCCCACGAGCAGTACTTC. Translated, it gives CASHRGLHRGLPHEQYF.

This chain connects TRBV7-3 to TRBJ1-5, with TRBD1 identical over 7 bases. The CDR3 totals 15 residues. CDR1 and CDR2 (germline): SGHTA, FQGTGA. With V trimmed by 5 bases and J by 1 base, 5 bases remained unmatched. CDR3 nucleotide sequence: TGTGCCAGCAGCATGAACAGGGGAAGCAATCAGCCCCAGCATTTT. Its protein product is CASSMNRGSNQPQHF.

V is TRBV6-5 and J is TRBJ2-5; 12 bases line up with TRBD1. Trimming removed 4 bases from V and 3 bases from J; junction bases left unmatched: 6. Germline lookup yields CDR1 MNHEY and CDR2 SVGAGI. The CDR3 is 16 residues long. Written as DNA, the CDR3 is TGTGCCAGCAGTTCTGCCGGGACAGGGGGCGAAGAGACCCAGTACTTC. Its protein is CASSSAGTGGEETQYF.

The chain combines TRBV4-3 with TRBJ2-3, with a tentative D call TRBD2 (6 bases). The ends were cut back, 4 bases at V and 3 bases at J, with 17 bases in the middle. Germline values: CDR1 LGHNA, CDR2 YSLEER. The CDR3 consists of 16 residues. In DNA, the CDR3 is TGCGCCAGCAGCCCAACCCAGGGAGGAGCGACAGATACGCAGTATTTT. Translating gives CASSPTQGGATDTQYF.

A single count supports this clone. The rearrangement joins TRBV28 to TRBJ2-1; 7 bases agree with TRBD2. The CDR3 runs to 15 residues. V dropped 6 bases and J dropped 4; count of bases not matched to a gene: 9. Per the germline V gene, CDR1 is MDHEN and CDR2 is SYDVKM. CDR3 in amino acids: CASRRSGGRYNEQFF. The CDR3 DNA reads TGTGCCAGCAGACGGTCGGGAGGTCGGTACAATGAGCAGTTCTTC.